The 9 T cell receptor beta chains given below trace back to one sample, sequenced in a study of T cells after yellow fever vaccination (dated by TCRdb to the late 2010s). The treatment or condition label for this specimen denotes: live attenuated yellow fever vaccine strain. The library was prepared using 5' RACE. This sample was sequenced with an Illumina HiSeq 2500. The raw public reads went through TCRdb reprocessing: fastp at Q25, MiXCR clone calling, in-frame beta chains kept. CDR3 protein sequences are deduplicated, and each keeps its most common genes and DNA. The sample table shows roughly 500,000 distinct CDR3 sequences, and 15% to 20% are seen once. The top ten hold 14% of the sample. The material was PBMCs, obtained 15 days after the yellow fever booster vaccination. The receptors were gathered from a man under 40 who received the YFV17D yellow fever vaccine.

V gene TRBV20-1 combines with J gene TRBJ2-7, with D possibly TRBD1 on 6 matching bases. This CDR3 has 14 residues. Germline assignment: CDR1 DFQATT and CDR2 SNEGSKA (reference sequence). Deletions cut 5 bases from V and 2 bases from J, with 16 bases between. The CDR3 DNA reads TGCAGTGCTCATAAGGGGGTGGGACCCTACGAGCAGTACTTC. It specifies CSAHKGVGPYEQYF.

V is TRBV11-3 and J is TRBJ2-1; TRBD1 or TRBD2 may be the D gene (5 bases each). The length of the CDR3 is 16 residues. The V and J ends lost 1 base and 4 bases respectively, with 14 bases between them. The germline V gene has CDR1 SGHNT and CDR2 YENEEA. CDR3 sequence (DNA): TGTGCCAGCAGCTTAGTATCTCCGGGACCTTACAATGAGCAGTTCTTC. This codes for CASSLVSPGPYNEQFF. Combining the CDR3 with reference TRBV11-3 and TRBJ2-1 gives the whole variable domain EAGVVQSPRYKIIEKKQPVAFWCNPISGHNTLYWYLQNLGQGPELLIRYENEEAVDDSQLPKDRFSAERLKGVDSTLKIQPAELGDSAVYLCASSLVSPGPYNEQFFGPGTRLTVL.

This clonotype came up a few times. The J gene is TRBJ2-1, the V gene TRBV7-3; D not resolved. Trimming pared 0 bases from V and 9 bases from J, leaving 15 bases between. The germline CDR1 and CDR2 sequences are SGHTA and FQGTGA. The CDR3 sequence is 15 residues long. The CDR3 region is CASSLTGRSRFEQFF. CDR3 sequence (DNA): TGTGCCAGCAGCTTAACAGGCAGATCCAGATTTGAGCAGTTCTTC.

V is TRBV20-1 and J is TRBJ1-6; perhaps TRBD1 as D (5 bases). Per the germline V gene, CDR1 is DFQATT and CDR2 is SNEGSKA (reference sequence). Between the trimmed V and J ends, which lost 3 bases and 7 bases, there was a span of 13 bases. This CDR3 has 14 residues. CDR3 DNA sequence: TGCAGTGCTAGCTCCGGGACTGCGAATTCACCCCTCCACTTT. It yields the protein CSASSGTANSPLHF.

This clonotype is a singleton in its sample. At one end the junction does not follow the germline gene, possibly because of a read error. This chain uses TRBV9 with TRBJ2-1, with 7 bases lining up with TRBD1. This CDR3 has 14 residues. CDR1 is SGDLS, CDR2 YYNGEE, per germline. The CDR3 sequence is CASSVGQEYIEQFF. The DNA for the CDR3 is TGTGCCAGCAGCGTTGGACAGGAGTACATTGAGCAGTTCTTC.

This clonotype was found a few times. V usage is TRBV20-1 and J usage is TRBJ2-3; D unresolved. From germline, CDR1 is DFQATT and CDR2 SNEGSKA (reference sequence). The V end lost 0 bases, the J end lost 5 bases, and 12 bases lay between the germline ends. The CDR3 covers 14 residues. CDR3 nucleotide sequence: TGCAGTGCTAGAGATCCCTCGACTGGAGATACGCAGTATTTT. It yields the protein CSARDPSTGDTQYF.

This clonotype was found a few times. This chain uses TRBV12-3 or TRBV12-4 with TRBJ2-5, with TRBD2 matching over 12 bases. V was clipped by 6 bases and J by 4 bases; unmatched bases: 9. The CDR3 has 16 residues. This CDR3 is CASSRGLAGSRETQYF. The CDR3 region has the DNA TGTGCCAGCAGCAGGGGACTAGCGGGCTCCAGAGAGACCCAGTACTTC.

A few counts support this clonotype. The chain uses TRBV20-1 and TRBJ2-1; D gene ambiguous. V lost 4 bases and J 3 bases, leaving 10 bases between the germline ends. The CDR3 runs to 13 residues. Germline V CDR1 and CDR2: DFQATT, SNEGSKA (reference sequence). The CDR3 loop reads CSAIDGVYNEQFF. In DNA, the CDR3 is TGCAGTGCTATTGACGGAGTCTACAATGAGCAGTTCTTC.

V usage is TRBV6-2 or TRBV6-3 and J usage is TRBJ1-1, with D tentatively TRBD1 (5 bases). CDR1 is MNHEY and CDR2 is SVGEGT in the germline V gene. The V gene lost 7 bases and the J gene lost 0 bases, with 9 bases spanning the gap. The CDR3 runs 13 residues. Written as DNA, the CDR3 is TGTGCCAGCACCGACAGCATGAACACTGAAGCTTTCTTT. Amino acids: CASTDSMNTEAFF.